These 17 T cell receptor beta chains share one sample of origin, sequenced in a study of blood T cell repertoires in COVID-19 (TCRdb year 2020). The library was obtained by the immunoSEQ multiplex PCR assay. TCRdb retrieved this table from immuneACCESS and kept in-frame rearrangements only. Not all clones are present; in checked studies, unresolved V genes account for under half, and no reason is known for the remainder. Recorded for this sample are some 150,000 clones; around 86% of them occurred a single time. The ten largest account for around 40% of the sample. The specimen sequenced was peripheral blood. These receptors were obtained from a man aged 50-60 years who had recovered from COVID-19.

This chain links TRBV7-2 with TRBJ2-7, with TRBD2 matching over 7 bases. CDR3 length equals 14 residues. Germline V CDR1 and CDR2: SGHTA, FQGNSA. V trimming: 2 bases; J trimming: 1 base; junction bases outside the gene matches: 2. The CDR3 region is CASSLWGGSYEQYF. CDR3 in DNA: TGTGCCAGCAGCTTATGGGGGGGGTCCTACGAGCAGTACTTC.

The chain carries TRBV12-3 or TRBV12-4 and TRBJ1-2; 9 positions match TRBD1. The V gene end was trimmed by 6 bases and the J gene end by 11 bases; junction bases not matched to a gene: 10. There are 13 residues in the CDR3. The CDR3 region has the DNA TGTGCCAGCAGCCGGGGACAGGGTCTTGAGTACACCTTC. This codes for CASSRGQGLEYTF.

The chain employs TRBV16 and TRBJ1-6; D unresolved. The ends were cut back, 0 bases at V and 3 bases at J, with 6 bases in the middle. The CDR3 runs 15 residues. Germline CDR1 reads KGHSY; CDR2 reads FQNENV. The CDR3 DNA reads as TGTGCCAGCAGCCAATCAAACAGCTATAATTCACCCCTCCACTTT. Translation gives CASSQSNSYNSPLHF.

In its sample, this clone was seen once. The chain employs TRBV6-1 and TRBJ2-7; 8 positions match TRBD2. There are 16 residues in the CDR3. V gave up 4 bases and J gave up 0 bases; unmatched junction bases: 8. Germline CDR1 is MNHNS and CDR2 is SASEGT. The chain's CDR3 is CASSGKGLASSYEQYF. The CDR3 DNA reads as TGTGCCAGCAGTGGGAAAGGACTAGCTTCCTCCTACGAGCAGTACTTC.

This clone showed up just a few times. The V and J genes are TRBV12-5 and TRBJ2-1, with 11 bases fitting TRBD1. Trimming cost V 4 bases and J 5 bases; bases outside gene matches: 13. Germline assignment: CDR1 LGHNT and CDR2 FRNRAP. CDR3 length: 18 residues. The CDR3 loop is CASGSSFHRDRGDNEQFF. CDR3 bases: TGTGCTAGTGGTTCCTCCTTCCACCGGGACAGGGGGGACAATGAGCAGTTCTTC.

The rearrangement joins TRBV3-1 (or the pseudogene TRBV3-2) to TRBJ1-2, with D tentatively TRBD1 (5 bases). CDR1 LGHDT and CDR2 YNNKEL come from the germline V gene (reference sequence). V gave up 0 bases and J gave up 8 bases, with 16 bases separating them. The CDR3 length is 15 residues. The CDR3 loop reads CASSQEGPRKFGYTF. In nucleotides, the CDR3 is TGTGCCAGCAGCCAAGAGGGGCCTCGGAAGTTCGGCTACACCTTC.

The chain couples TRBV3-1 (or the pseudogene TRBV3-2) to TRBJ2-7, with D perhaps TRBD1 (7 bases). The CDR3 has 14 residues. Germline V gene lookup returns CDR1 LGHDT and CDR2 YNNKEL (reference sequence). V lost 4 bases, J lost 2 bases, and 12 bases lay in between. In DNA, the CDR3 is TGTGCCAGCAGCCGAGGAGGGGGCCCCTACGAGCAGTACTTC. It translates to CASSRGGGPYEQYF.

This clone is a singleton in its sample. CDR3 sequence reads: CASRRKRLAGDDTQYF. DNA for the CDR3: TGTGCAAGTCGCCGAAAAAGACTAGCGGGGGACGACACGCAGTATTTT. This rearrangement joins TRBV12-2 to TRBJ2-3; TRBD2, the table's D call, lacks a check against the DNA. TRBV12-2 is assigned pseudogene status. The CDR3 length is 16 residues.

There are a few counts of this clone. The chain has TRBV5-1 and TRBJ1-1, with D perhaps TRBD1 (6 bases). From germline, CDR1 is SGHRS and CDR2 YFSETQ. This CDR3 spans 18 amino acids. Trimming stripped 1 base from V and 1 base from J, with 20 bases between. CDR3: CASSLRNLRTAPNTEAFF. The DNA of the CDR3 is TGCGCCAGCAGCTTGCGGAATCTCCGGACAGCACCGAACACTGAAGCTTTCTTT.

The chain carries TRBV21-1 and TRBJ1-6. TRBV21-1 is termed a pseudogene. The CDR3 covers 14 residues. The CDR3 region has the DNA TGTGCCAGCCCCCCACGGGTCATGAATTCACCCCTCCACTTT. Its protein is CASPPRVMNSPLHF.

J is TRBJ1-4 and V is TRBV3-1 (or the pseudogene TRBV3-2), with D maybe TRBD1 (5 bases). V gave up 5 bases and J gave up 10 bases, with 17 bases separating them. The CDR3 contains 14 residues. Germline V gene lookup returns CDR1 LGHDT and CDR2 YNNKEL (reference sequence). Here the CDR3 reads CASSAHGQGGKLFF. The CDR3 DNA follows: TGTGCCAGCAGCGCCCACGGCCAGGGCGGAAAACTGTTTTTT.

This chain joins TRBV3-1 (or the pseudogene TRBV3-2) and TRBJ1-6; 8 nucleotides line up with TRBD1. Germline trimming cut 2 bases from V and 9 bases from J; bases unmatched to any gene: 6. From germline, CDR1 is LGHDT and CDR2 YNNKEL (reference sequence). This CDR3 contains 15 residues. In nucleotides, the CDR3 is TGTGCCAGCAGCCAAAGGACAGGGCCTGGTTCACCCCTCCACTTT. It encodes CASSQRTGPGSPLHF.

V and J are TRBV6-5 and TRBJ2-7; 9 positions match TRBD1. V gave up 6 bases and J gave up 4 bases; unmatched junction bases: 10. The CDR3 extends over 15 amino acids. Germline CDR1 reads MNHEY; CDR2 reads SVGAGI. The CDR3 sequence is CASSPLGQGVYEQYF. As DNA, the CDR3 is TGTGCCAGCAGCCCCCTGGGACAGGGTGTATACGAGCAGTACTTC.

The rearrangement links TRBV5-1 to TRBJ1-4; 8 nucleotides line up with TRBD1. With V trimmed by 4 bases and J by 0 bases, 11 bases remained unmatched. CDR3 length equals 18 residues. The germline V gene encodes CDR1 SGHRS and CDR2 YFSETQ. DNA for the CDR3: TGCGCCAGCAGCGAGGGGACAGGAGGTTTTGCAACTAATGAAAAACTGTTTTTT. This translates into CASSEGTGGFATNEKLFF.

This chain links TRBV6-2 or TRBV6-3 with TRBJ2-1; 15 bases match TRBD2. V lost 4 bases, J lost 0 bases, and 7 bases stayed unmatched. The V gene's germline CDR1 is MNHEY and CDR2 SVGEGT. This CDR3 spans 19 amino acids. The CDR3 loop is CASSSGLAGGLASYNEQFF. In nucleotides, the CDR3 is TGTGCCAGCAGTTCGGGACTAGCGGGGGGCCTCGCCTCCTACAATGAGCAGTTCTTC.

The chain recombines TRBV10-1 with TRBJ1-5, with TRBD1 matching over 9 bases. This CDR3 is 14 amino acids long. The germline V gene encodes CDR1 WNHNN and CDR2 SYGVQD (reference sequence). The trim removed 6 bases at V and 3 bases at J, leaving 3 bases unmatched. The CDR3 coding sequence is TGCGCCAGCAGGACAGGGGGTGACAATCAGCCCCAGCATTTT. This sequence encodes CASRTGGDNQPQHF.

The chain is built from TRBV14 and TRBJ2-1; 9 bases map to TRBD1. V was clipped by 5 bases and J by 6 bases; unmatched bases: 8. CDR3 length: 15 residues. Germline V CDR1 and CDR2: SGHDN, FVKESK. The CDR3 is CASSNTGGAGNEQFF. The CDR3 region has the DNA TGTGCCAGCAGCAATACAGGGGGCGCGGGCAATGAGCAGTTCTTC.